This T cell receptor (beta chain) was identified in a study of identical twins. The CDR3 length is 12 residues. The germline gives CDR1 SQVTM, CDR2 ANQGSEA. Trimming took off 7 bases at V and 9 bases at J, with 18 bases between the two ends. Template switching added a universal primer site; cDNA carried unique molecular identifiers. Each CDR3 protein is one row after TCRdb ran MiXCR on the 5' RACE reads. The sample includes about 520,000 distinct CDR3 sequences, roughly a fifth of them seen just once. The sample holds a few counts of this clonotype. These data were also filed under a second study, of T cells expressing NK-cell markers. This second report adds: In over 5 donors, dominant CD3+CD56+NKG2C+ clonotypes ranked among the top 10 CD8+ clonotypes.

The TCR sequence derives from a woman in her late teens or twenties in good health. The chain recombines TRBV29-1 with TRBJ1-2; no clear D gene. The source material was CD4+ T cells sorted from blood. The CDR3 loop is CSADPYYGSYTF. The CDR3 nucleotides are TGCAGCGCCGACCCGTACTACGGGAGCTACACCTTC.